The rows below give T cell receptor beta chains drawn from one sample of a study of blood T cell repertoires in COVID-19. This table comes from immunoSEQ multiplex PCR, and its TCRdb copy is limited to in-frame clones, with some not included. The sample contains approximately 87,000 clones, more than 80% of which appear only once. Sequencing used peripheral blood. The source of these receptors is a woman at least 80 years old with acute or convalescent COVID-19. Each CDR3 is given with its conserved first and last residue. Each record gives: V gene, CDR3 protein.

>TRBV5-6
CASSWDRGQPQHF
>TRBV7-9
CASSSRDYQETQYF
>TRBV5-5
CASSLGQGAAGELFF
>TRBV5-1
CASSLAFGSSYNEQFF
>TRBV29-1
CSVERLAGANEQFF
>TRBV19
CASSMQTGTGGRGYTF
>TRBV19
CASSIENRDVGYTF
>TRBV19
CASSTHRGQVYGYTF
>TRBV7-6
CASSPARGPQETQYF
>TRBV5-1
CASSLGVPGTDTQYF
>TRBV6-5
CASSPSLSGANVLTF
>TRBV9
CASSVEPSIPGVEQYF
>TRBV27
CASSLKQGAGEAFF
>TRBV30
CAGVGRQGWTGELFF
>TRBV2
CASSEVRRTALYEQYF
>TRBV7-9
CASSSNSGTLGYTF
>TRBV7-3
CASSLGGGSGYTF
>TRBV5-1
CASSLEGREETQYF
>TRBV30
CAWSRFRDRVTDTQYF
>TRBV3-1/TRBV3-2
CASSQDAGGGYGYTF
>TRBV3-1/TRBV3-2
CASSVDRMNTEAFF
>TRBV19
CASSIGFQGNGYTF
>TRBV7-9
CASSLEEYPEGYTF
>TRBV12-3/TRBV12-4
CASRGQSFTEAFF
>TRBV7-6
CASSLGVEKLFF
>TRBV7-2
CASSLTGGNTGELFF
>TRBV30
CAWRALTGLQETQYF
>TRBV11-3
CASRMTGGNGYTF
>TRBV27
CATSRAGLNYGYTF
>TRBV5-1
CASRQDQDEQFF
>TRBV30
CAWSVPGGAYNEQFF
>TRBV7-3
CASSREGQGYNEQFF
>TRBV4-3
CASSHLDRGTEAFF
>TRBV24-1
CATSDLGREAFF
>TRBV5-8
CASSLGTTSGGRNEQFF